Listed here are 4 T cell receptor beta chains from one sample, sequenced in a study of blood T cell repertoires in COVID-19. Profiling relied on immunoSEQ multiplex PCR, and the TCRdb table lists in-frame clones only, not all of them. The sample shows some 110,000 clones, roughly 81% of them seen only once. Material: peripheral blood. The source of these receptors is a woman aged 65 to 85 with acute or convalescent COVID-19.

The V and J genes are TRBV28 and TRBJ2-7; 7 bases match TRBD1. The V gene end was trimmed by 3 bases and the J gene end by 5 bases; junction bases not matched to a gene: 10. Germline-derived CDR1 and CDR2 are MDHEN and SYDVKM. This CDR3 comprises 15 residues. The CDR3 loop is CASSFERIGGHEQYF. In nucleotides, the CDR3 is TGTGCCAGCAGTTTCGAACGTATAGGGGGCCACGAGCAGTACTTC.

V usage is TRBV10-3 and J usage is TRBJ2-7, with 8 bases aligning to TRBD2. Germline CDR1 ENHRY, CDR2 SYGVKD. The J segment lost 2 bases and the V segment lost 3 bases, leaving 6 bases of the junction unmatched. This CDR3 comprises 15 residues. As DNA, the CDR3 is TGTGCCATCAGTGATGAGTCGGGAGGGCCCTACGAGCAGTACTTC. This translates into CAISDESGGPYEQYF.

This chain connects TRBV24-1 to TRBJ2-2; 7 bases map to TRBD1. The length of the CDR3 is 14 residues. Germline V CDR1 and CDR2: KGHDR, SFDVKD. After removal of 4 bases from V and 6 bases from J, the junction contained 4 bases not matched to a gene. The CDR3 region is CATSETGFAGELFF. CDR3 in DNA: TGTGCCACCAGTGAGACAGGGTTCGCCGGGGAGCTGTTTTTT.

The chain uses TRBV7-2 and TRBJ2-6, with D possibly matching TRBD1 (5 bases). CDR1 and CDR2 from the germline V gene are SGHTA and FQGNSA. The CDR3 consists of 16 residues. With 5 bases removed from V and 0 bases from J, the gap between germline ends came to 11 bases. Here the CDR3 reads CASSPRQFSGANVLTF. The CDR3 DNA sequence: TGTGCCAGCAGCCCCCGACAGTTCTCTGGGGCCAACGTCCTGACTTTC.